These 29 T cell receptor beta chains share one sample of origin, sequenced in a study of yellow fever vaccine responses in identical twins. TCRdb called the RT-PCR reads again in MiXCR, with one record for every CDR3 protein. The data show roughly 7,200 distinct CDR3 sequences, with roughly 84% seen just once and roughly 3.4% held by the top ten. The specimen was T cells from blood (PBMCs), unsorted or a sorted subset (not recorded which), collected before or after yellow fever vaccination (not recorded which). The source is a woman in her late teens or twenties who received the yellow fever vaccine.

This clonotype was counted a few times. CDR3 sequence: CAIYRGNTEAFF. In nucleotides, the CDR3 is TGTGCCATCTACAGGGGTAACACTGAAGCTTTCTTT. The chain combines TRBV10-3 with TRBJ1-1; 7 positions agree with TRBD1. The germline gives CDR1 ENHRY, CDR2 SYGVKD. The V gene end was trimmed by 8 bases and the J gene end by 2 bases; junction bases not matched to a gene: 2. The CDR3 contains 12 residues.

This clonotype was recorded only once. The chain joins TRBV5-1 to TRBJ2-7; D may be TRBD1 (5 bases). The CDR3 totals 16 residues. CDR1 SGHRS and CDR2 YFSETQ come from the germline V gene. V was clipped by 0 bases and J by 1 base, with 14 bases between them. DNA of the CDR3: TGCGCCAGCAGCTTGGCCGGACACACCAGGTCCTACGAGCAGTACTTC. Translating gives CASSLAGHTRSYEQYF.

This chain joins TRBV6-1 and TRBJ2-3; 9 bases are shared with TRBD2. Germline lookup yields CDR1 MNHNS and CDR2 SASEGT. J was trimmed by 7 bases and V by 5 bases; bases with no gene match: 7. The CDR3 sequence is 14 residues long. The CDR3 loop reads CASSSGGPGYTQYF. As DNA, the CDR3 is TGTGCCAGCAGTAGCGGGGGGCCCGGGTATACGCAGTATTTT.

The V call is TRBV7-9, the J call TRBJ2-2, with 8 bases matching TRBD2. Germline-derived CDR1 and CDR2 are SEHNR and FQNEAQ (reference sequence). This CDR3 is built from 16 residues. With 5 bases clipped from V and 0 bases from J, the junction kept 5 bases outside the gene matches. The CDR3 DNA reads TGTGCCAGCAGCCCCCGGGAGGGCCCGAACACCGGGGAGCTGTTTTTT. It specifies CASSPREGPNTGELFF.

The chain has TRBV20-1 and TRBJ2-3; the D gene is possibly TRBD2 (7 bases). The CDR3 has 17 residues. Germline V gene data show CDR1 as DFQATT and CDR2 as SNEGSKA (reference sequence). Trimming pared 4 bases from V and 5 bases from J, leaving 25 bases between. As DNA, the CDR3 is TGCAGTGCTACCGAGCGGGGACATGTTTTTTTTGGAGATACGCAGTATTTT. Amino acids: CSATERGHVFFGDTQYF.

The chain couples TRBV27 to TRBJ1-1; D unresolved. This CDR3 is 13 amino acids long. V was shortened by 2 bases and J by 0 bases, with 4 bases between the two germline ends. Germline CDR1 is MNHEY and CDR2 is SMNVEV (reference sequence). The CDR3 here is CASSLGLNTEAFF. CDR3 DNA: TGTGCCAGCAGTTTAGGGTTGAACACTGAAGCTTTCTTT.

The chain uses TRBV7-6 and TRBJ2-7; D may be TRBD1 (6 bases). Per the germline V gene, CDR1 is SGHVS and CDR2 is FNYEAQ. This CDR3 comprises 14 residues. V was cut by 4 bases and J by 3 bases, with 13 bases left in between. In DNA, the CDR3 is TGTGCCAGCAGCTCCTATACAGGGAACTACGAGCAGTACTTC. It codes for CASSSYTGNYEQYF.

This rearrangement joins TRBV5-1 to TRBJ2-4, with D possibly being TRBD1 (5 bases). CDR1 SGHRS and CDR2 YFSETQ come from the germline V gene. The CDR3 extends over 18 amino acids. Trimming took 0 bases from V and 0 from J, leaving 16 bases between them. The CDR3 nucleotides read TGCGCCAGCAGCTTGGGGGCTCAGGGAAGACTAGCCAAAAACATTCAGTACTTC. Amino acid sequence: CASSLGAQGRLAKNIQYF.

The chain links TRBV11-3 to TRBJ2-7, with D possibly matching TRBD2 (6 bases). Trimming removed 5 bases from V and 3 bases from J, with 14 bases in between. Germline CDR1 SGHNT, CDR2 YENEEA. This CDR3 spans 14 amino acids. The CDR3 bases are TGTGCCAGCAGCCGGTCGCGGGGTTACTACGAGCAGTACTTC. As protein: CASSRSRGYYEQYF.

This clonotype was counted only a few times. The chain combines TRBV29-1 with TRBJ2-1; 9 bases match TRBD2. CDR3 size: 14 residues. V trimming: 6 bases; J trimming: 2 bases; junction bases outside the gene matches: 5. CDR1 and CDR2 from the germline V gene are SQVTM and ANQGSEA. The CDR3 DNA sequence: TGCAGCGTGAGCGGGGGGACTACCTACAATGAGCAGTTCTTC. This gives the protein CSVSGGTTYNEQFF.

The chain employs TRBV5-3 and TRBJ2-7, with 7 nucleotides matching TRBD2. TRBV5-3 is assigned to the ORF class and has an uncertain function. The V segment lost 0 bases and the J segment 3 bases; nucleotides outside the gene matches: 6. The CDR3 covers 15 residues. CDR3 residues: CARSLESGDHYEQYF. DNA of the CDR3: TGTGCCAGAAGCTTGGAGAGCGGGGACCACTACGAGCAGTACTTC.

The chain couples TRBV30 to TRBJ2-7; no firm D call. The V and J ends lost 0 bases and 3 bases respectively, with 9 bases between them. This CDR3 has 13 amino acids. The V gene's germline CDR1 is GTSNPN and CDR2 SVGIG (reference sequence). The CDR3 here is CAWSVIEHYEQYF. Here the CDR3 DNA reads TGTGCCTGGAGTGTAATCGAGCACTACGAGCAGTACTTC.

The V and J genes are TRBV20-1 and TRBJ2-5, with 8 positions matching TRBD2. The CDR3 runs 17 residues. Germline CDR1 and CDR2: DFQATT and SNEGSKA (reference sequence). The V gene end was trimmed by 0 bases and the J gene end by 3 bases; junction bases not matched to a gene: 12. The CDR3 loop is CSARDGSPTSVKETQYF. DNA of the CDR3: TGCAGTGCTAGAGACGGTTCGCCGACTAGCGTTAAAGAGACCCAGTACTTC.

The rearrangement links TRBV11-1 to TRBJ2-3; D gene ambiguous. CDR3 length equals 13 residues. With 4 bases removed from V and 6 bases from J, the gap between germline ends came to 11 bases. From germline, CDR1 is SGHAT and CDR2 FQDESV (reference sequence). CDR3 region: CASSSEFVDTQYF. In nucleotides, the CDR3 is TGTGCCAGCAGCTCCGAATTCGTTGATACGCAGTATTTT.

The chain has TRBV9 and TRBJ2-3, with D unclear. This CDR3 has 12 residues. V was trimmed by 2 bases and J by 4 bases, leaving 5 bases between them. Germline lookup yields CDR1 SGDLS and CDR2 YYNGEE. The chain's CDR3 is CASSVGSDTQYF. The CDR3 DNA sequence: TGTGCCAGCAGCGTTGGGTCAGATACGCAGTATTTT.

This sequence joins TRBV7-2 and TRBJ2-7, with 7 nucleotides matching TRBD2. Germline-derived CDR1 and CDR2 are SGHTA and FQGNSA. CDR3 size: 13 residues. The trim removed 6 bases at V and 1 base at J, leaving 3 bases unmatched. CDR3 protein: CASRASGSYEQYF. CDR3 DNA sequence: TGTGCCAGCAGGGCTAGCGGTTCCTACGAGCAGTACTTC.

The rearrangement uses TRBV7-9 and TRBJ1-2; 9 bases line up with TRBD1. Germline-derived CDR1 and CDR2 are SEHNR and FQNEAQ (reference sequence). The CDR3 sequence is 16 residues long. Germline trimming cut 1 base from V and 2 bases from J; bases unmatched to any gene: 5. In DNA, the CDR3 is TGTGCCAGCAGCTTAGAAACCGGGACAGGGAACTATGGCTACACCTTC. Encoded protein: CASSLETGTGNYGYTF.

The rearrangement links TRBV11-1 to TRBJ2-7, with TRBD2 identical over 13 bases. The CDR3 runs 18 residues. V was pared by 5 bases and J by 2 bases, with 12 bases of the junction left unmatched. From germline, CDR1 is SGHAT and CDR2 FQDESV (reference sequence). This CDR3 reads CASSGEDRGTSGAYEQYF. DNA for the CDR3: TGTGCCAGCAGCGGGGAGGACAGGGGGACTAGCGGGGCCTACGAGCAGTACTTC.

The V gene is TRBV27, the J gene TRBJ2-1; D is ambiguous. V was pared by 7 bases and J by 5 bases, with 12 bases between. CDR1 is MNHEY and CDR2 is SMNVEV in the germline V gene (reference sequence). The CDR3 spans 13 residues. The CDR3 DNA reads TGTGCCAGCACCCCGAGAGGAAACAATGAGCAGTTCTTC. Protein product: CASTPRGNNEQFF.

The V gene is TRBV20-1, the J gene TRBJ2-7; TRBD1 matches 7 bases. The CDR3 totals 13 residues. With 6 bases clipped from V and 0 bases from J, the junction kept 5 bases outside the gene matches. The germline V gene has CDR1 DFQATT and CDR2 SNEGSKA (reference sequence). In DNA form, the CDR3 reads TGCAGTGCGGGGACAGCGAACTCCTACGAGCAGTACTTC. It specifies CSAGTANSYEQYF.

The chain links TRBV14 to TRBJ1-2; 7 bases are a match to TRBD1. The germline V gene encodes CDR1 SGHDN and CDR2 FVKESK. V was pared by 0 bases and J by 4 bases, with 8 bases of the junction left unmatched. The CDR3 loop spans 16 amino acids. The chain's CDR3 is CASSQEDQGVLYGYTF. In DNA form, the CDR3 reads TGTGCCAGCAGCCAAGAAGATCAGGGGGTACTCTATGGCTACACCTTC.

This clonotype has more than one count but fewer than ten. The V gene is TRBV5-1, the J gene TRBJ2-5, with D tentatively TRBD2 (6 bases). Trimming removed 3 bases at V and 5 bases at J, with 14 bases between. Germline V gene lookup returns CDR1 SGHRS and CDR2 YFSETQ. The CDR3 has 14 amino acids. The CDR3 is CASSSEGRLETQYF. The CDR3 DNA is TGCGCCAGCAGCTCGGAGGGACGGCTGGAGACCCAGTACTTC.

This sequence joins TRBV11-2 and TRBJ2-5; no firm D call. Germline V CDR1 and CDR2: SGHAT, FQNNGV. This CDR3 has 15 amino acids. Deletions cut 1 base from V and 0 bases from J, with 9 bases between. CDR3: CASSLVTLYQETQYF. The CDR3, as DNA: TGTGCCAGCAGCTTAGTGACACTATACCAAGAGACCCAGTACTTC.

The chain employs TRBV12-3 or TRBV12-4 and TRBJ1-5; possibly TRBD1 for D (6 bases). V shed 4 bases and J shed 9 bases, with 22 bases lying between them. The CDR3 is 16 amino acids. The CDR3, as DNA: TGTGCCAGCAGTTCGATCCCGGACCCAGGGGCAGGGCCCCAGCATTTT. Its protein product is CASSSIPDPGAGPQHF.

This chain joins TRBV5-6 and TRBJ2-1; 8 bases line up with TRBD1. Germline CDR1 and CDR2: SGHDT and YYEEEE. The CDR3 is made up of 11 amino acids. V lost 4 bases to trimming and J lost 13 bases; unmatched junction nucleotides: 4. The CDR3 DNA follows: TGTGCCAGCAGCGCGGGACAGGAACAGTTCTTC. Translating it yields CASSAGQEQFF.

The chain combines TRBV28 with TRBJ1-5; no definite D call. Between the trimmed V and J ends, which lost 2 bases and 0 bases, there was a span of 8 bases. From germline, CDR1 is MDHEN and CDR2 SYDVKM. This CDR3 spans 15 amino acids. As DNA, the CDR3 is TGTGCCAGCAGTTTACAGTCTGCTAGCAATCAGCCCCAGCATTTT. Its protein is CASSLQSASNQPQHF. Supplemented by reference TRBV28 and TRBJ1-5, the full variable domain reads DVKVTQSSRYLVKRTGEKVFLECVQDMDHENMFWYRQDPGLGLRLIYFSYDVKMKEKGDIPEGYSVSREKKERFSLILESASTNQTSMYLCASSLQSASNQPQHFGDGTRLSIL.

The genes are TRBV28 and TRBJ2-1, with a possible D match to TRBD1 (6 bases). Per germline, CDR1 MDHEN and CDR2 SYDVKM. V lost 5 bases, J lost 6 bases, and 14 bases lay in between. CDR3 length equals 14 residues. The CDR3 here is CASSIDRPLNEQFF. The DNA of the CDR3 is TGTGCCAGCAGTATAGACAGGCCCCTCAATGAGCAGTTCTTC.

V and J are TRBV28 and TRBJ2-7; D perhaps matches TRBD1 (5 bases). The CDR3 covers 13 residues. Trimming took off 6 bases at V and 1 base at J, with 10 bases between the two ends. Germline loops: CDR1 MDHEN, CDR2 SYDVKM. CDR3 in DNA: TGTGCCAGCAGGTACAGGACGTCCTACGAGCAGTACTTC. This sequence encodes CASRYRTSYEQYF.

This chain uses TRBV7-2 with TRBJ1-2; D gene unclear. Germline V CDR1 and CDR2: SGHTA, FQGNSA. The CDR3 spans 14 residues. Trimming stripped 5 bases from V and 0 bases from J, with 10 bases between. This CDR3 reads CASSPPGANYGYTF. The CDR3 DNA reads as TGTGCCAGCAGCCCCCCAGGTGCTAACTATGGCTACACCTTC. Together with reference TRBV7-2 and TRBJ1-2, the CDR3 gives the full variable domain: GAGVSQSPSNKVTEKGKDVELRCDPISGHTALYWYRQSLGQGLEFLIYFQGNSAPDKSGLPSDRFSAERTGGSVSTLTIQRTQQEDSAVYLCASSPPGANYGYTFGSGTRLTVV.